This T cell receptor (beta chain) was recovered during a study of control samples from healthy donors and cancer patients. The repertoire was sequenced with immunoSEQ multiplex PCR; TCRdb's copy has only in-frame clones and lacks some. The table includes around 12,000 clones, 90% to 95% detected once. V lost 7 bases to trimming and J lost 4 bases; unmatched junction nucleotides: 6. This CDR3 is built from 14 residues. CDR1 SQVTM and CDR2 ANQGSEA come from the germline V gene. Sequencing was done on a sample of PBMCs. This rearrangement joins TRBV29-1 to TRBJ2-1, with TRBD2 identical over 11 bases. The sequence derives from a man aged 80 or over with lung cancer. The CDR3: CSASTSGGYNEQFF. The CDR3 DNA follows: TGCAGCGCTAGTACTAGCGGGGGTTACAATGAGCAGTTCTTC.